This record concerns one T cell receptor (beta chain) sequence. MiXCR, run by TCRdb on the 5' RACE reads, gives a single entry per CDR3 protein. The profile shows some 250,000 distinct CDR3 sequences, roughly 17% of them singletons. The data were obtained in a study of T-cell memory formation after mild COVID-19. The specimen sequenced was PBMCs or a T cell subset sorted from them (not recorded which). This TCR was recovered from a man aged 18-30 years who had mild COVID-19 (a few samples of this study predate the infection). Cell type and time point are not known.

In DNA, the CDR3 is TGCAGTGCTCCTTCTAGCGGGGGGGCTTCGGGCGAGCAGTACGTC. Its translation is CSAPSSGGASGEQYV. The J gene is TRBJ2-7, the V gene TRBV20-1; 12 bases map to TRBD2. CDR3 size: 15 residues. Germline loops: CDR1 DFQATT, CDR2 SNEGSKA (reference sequence). Trimming removed 5 bases from V and 6 bases from J; junction bases left unmatched: 11.